This TCR beta chain was profiled in a study of T cells after yellow fever vaccination. Regarding the study as a whole: Within FACS-sorted repertoires, abundant clonotypes contaminating from the bulk population could be present.

This clonotype was seen a few times. Its antigen is unknown. A 5'RACE template-switching step, the method used to make TCR cDNA, added a universal primer site and UMIs. MiXCR was run by TCRdb on the 5' RACE reads, yielding one entry per CDR3 protein. The table shows 500,000 to 650,000 distinct CDR3 sequences, with approximately 13% occurring only once. Trimming left V 6 bases short and J 3 bases short, with 15 bases between. The CDR3 has 15 amino acids. The sequence came from a man between 25 and 39 years old who received the YFV17D yellow fever vaccine. The rearrangement joins TRBV12-3 or TRBV12-4 to TRBJ2-4; a possible D gene is TRBD2 (6 bases). The material sequenced was PBMCs, taken on the day of the yellow fever booster vaccination. The CDR3 DNA reads TGTGCCAGCAGGGGGACTTCTCTCGTCAAAAACATTCAGTACTTC. The encoded protein is CASRGTSLVKNIQYF.